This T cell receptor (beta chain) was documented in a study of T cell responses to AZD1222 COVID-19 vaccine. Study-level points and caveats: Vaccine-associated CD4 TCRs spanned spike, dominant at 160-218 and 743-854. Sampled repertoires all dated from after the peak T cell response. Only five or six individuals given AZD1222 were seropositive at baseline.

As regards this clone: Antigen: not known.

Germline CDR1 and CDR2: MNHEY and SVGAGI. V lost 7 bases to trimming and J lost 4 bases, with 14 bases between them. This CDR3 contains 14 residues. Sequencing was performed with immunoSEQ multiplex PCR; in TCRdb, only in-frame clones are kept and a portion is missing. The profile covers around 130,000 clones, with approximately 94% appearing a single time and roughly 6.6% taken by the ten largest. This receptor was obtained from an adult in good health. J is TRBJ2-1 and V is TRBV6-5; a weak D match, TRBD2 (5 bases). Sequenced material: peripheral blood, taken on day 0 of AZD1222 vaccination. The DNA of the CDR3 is TGTGCCAGCACCGGGGAAGCCCTTTACAATGAGCAGTTCTTC. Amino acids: CASTGEALYNEQFF.